The 24 T cell receptor beta chains below all came from one sample that was sequenced in a study of T-cell memory formation after mild COVID-19. Each CDR3 protein gets one entry after TCRdb re-called the 5' RACE reads with MiXCR. Among about 470,000 distinct CDR3 sequences, roughly 25% were seen once, and the ten largest hold around 13%. The sequenced sample consisted of PBMCs or a T cell subset sorted from them (not recorded which). These receptors were obtained from an adult woman who had mild COVID-19 (a few samples of this study predate the infection). Cell type and time point are not known.

The sample holds a few counts of this clonotype. This sequence joins TRBV4-1 and TRBJ2-7, with a tentative D call TRBD1 (5 bases). The CDR3 has 15 amino acids. CDR1 and CDR2 (germline): MGHRA, YSYEKL. V lost 5 bases and J lost 5, with 19 bases in between. CDR3 protein: CASSLRRGTGNEQYF. Written as DNA, the CDR3 is TGCGCCAGCAGCTTAAGAAGGGGAACTGGGAACGAGCAGTACTTC.

The chain has TRBV27 and TRBJ2-5; TRBD2 matches at 8 bases. Germline V gives CDR1 MNHEY, CDR2 SMNVEV (reference sequence). V gave up 3 bases and J gave up 5 bases; unmatched junction bases: 8. The CDR3 length is 15 residues. This chain's CDR3 is CASSFSGGPGETQYF. The CDR3 DNA reads as TGTGCCAGCAGTTTTTCGGGGGGGCCGGGTGAGACCCAGTACTTC.

This clonotype was counted a few times. The rearrangement links TRBV6-6 to TRBJ1-1, with TRBD1 matching 7 bases. This CDR3 region has 14 residues. Germline V lookup: CDR1 MNHNY, CDR2 SVGAGI (reference sequence). The V segment lost 5 bases and the J segment 4 bases; nucleotides outside the gene matches: 7. CDR3: CASSPPTGSTEAFF. The CDR3 DNA follows: TGTGCCAGCAGTCCTCCGACAGGGAGCACTGAAGCTTTCTTT.

This clonotype came up a few times. This chain joins TRBV5-1 and TRBJ2-2, with D possibly matching TRBD2 (5 bases). The ends were cut back, 0 bases at V and 4 bases at J, with 13 bases in the middle. The CDR3 extends over 16 amino acids. The germline V gene has CDR1 SGHRS and CDR2 YFSETQ. The CDR3 region is CASSLARLQPTGELFF. CDR3 DNA: TGCGCCAGCAGCTTGGCCAGACTACAACCCACCGGGGAGCTGTTTTTT. Full variable domain (outside the CDR3, taken from reference TRBV5-1 and TRBJ2-2): KAGVTQTPRYLIKTRGQQVTLSCSPISGHRSVSWYQQTPGQGLQFLFEYFSETQRNKGNFPGRFSGRQFSNSRSEMNVSTLELGDSALYLCASSLARLQPTGELFFGEGSRLTVL.

This clonotype was found a few times. The rearrangement uses TRBV6-5 and TRBJ2-7; 8 bases are a match to TRBD1. Unmatched junction bases numbered 15, after V lost 5 bases and J lost 3 bases. The CDR3 runs 17 residues. CDR1 is MNHEY, CDR2 SVGAGI, per germline. The CDR3 loop reads CASSRNPPGQGYYEQYF. For the CDR3, the DNA is TGTGCCAGCAGTCGTAACCCCCCCGGACAGGGATACTACGAGCAGTACTTC.

This clonotype showed up just a few times. The chain links TRBV19 to TRBJ2-5; possibly TRBD2 for D (5 bases). Germline loops: CDR1 LNHDA, CDR2 SQIVND (reference sequence). CDR3 length equals 14 residues. Deletions cut 4 bases from V and 4 bases from J, with 13 bases between. The CDR3 nucleotides are TGTGCCAGTAGTAACGTGGGTGGGAGAGAGACCCAGTACTTC. It specifies CASSNVGGRETQYF. The complete variable domain, with remaining parts taken from reference TRBV19 and TRBJ2-5, reads DGGITQSPKYLFRKEGQNVTLSCEQNLNHDAMYWYRQDPGQGLRLIYYSQIVNDFQKGDIAEGYSVSREKKESFPLTVTSAQKNPTAFYLCASSNVGGRETQYFGPGTRLLVL.

This clonotype was detected only a few times. The chain links TRBV3-1 to TRBJ2-1; D might be TRBD1 or TRBD2, each matching 6 bases. This CDR3 has 16 residues. Germline-derived CDR1 and CDR2 are LGHDT and YNNKEL (reference sequence). Trimming shortened V by 1 base and J by 3 bases, and 13 bases separated the two germline ends. The CDR3 nucleotides are TGTGCCAGCAGCCAAGGGTCGGGGGCCAGCTACAATGAGCAGTTCTTC. This codes for CASSQGSGASYNEQFF.

The gene calls are TRBV3-1 and TRBJ2-7; 12 nucleotides match TRBD1. The length of the CDR3 is 17 residues. Trimming cost V 4 bases and J 3 bases; bases outside gene matches: 10. Germline loops: CDR1 LGHDT, CDR2 YNNKEL (reference sequence). In DNA form, the CDR3 reads TGTGCCAGCAGCCGAAAGGGACAGGGGGCTTTTGACTACGAGCAGTACTTC. Encoded protein: CASSRKGQGAFDYEQYF.

The rearrangement uses TRBV29-1 and TRBJ2-7; weak D call: TRBD1 (6 bases). The germline gives CDR1 SQVTM, CDR2 ANQGSEA. The CDR3 runs to 14 residues. V lost 5 bases to trimming and J lost 3 bases, with 17 bases between them. The DNA of the CDR3 is TGCAGCGTTATCCGGGACACCCCCCTCTACGAGCAGTACTTC. It encodes CSVIRDTPLYEQYF.

The chain links TRBV7-3 to TRBJ2-3; TRBD1 agrees at 12 bases. Trimming cost V 3 bases and J 5 bases; bases outside gene matches: 6. CDR3 size: 16 residues. Germline V gene lookup returns CDR1 SGHTA and CDR2 FQGTGA. The CDR3 DNA reads TGTGCCAGCAGCTTGGGGACAGGGGGCTTTGAAGATACGCAGTATTTT. Amino acids: CASSLGTGGFEDTQYF.

This clonotype was seen a few times. The CDR3 region has the DNA TGTGCCAGTAGTCAGCGAGTCAGCACAGATACGCAGTATTTT. Its translation: CASSQRVSTDTQYF. The chain is built from TRBV11-2 and TRBJ2-3; no reliable D call. V was pared by 9 bases and J by 0 bases, with 13 bases between. The CDR3 is 14 residues long. Per the germline V gene, CDR1 is SGHAT and CDR2 is FQNNGV.

V usage is TRBV7-3 and J usage is TRBJ2-3, with TRBD2 identical over 9 bases. The CDR3 has 17 amino acids. V lost 1 base and J lost 6; bases outside the gene matches: 11. CDR1 and CDR2 (germline): SGHTA, FQGTGA. The chain's CDR3 is CASSLISGRQHGDTQYF. Written as DNA, the CDR3 is TGTGCCAGCAGCTTAATAAGCGGGAGGCAACATGGCGATACGCAGTATTTT.

This clonotype was seen more than once but under ten times. V usage is TRBV15 and J usage is TRBJ2-3; 16 bases fit TRBD2. After removal of 0 bases from V and 6 bases from J, the junction contained 9 bases not matched to a gene. This CDR3 has 19 amino acids. Germline CDR1 and CDR2: LNHNV and YYDKDF (reference sequence). CDR3 residues: CATSRDLTGLAGGMDTQYF. CDR3 nucleotide sequence: TGTGCCACCAGCAGAGATCTCACGGGACTAGCGGGAGGGATGGATACGCAGTATTTT.

The chain employs TRBV20-1 and TRBJ2-7; a weak D match, TRBD1 (6 bases). Germline CDR1 reads DFQATT; CDR2 reads SNEGSKA (reference sequence). Trimming shortened V by 4 bases and J by 0 bases, and 7 bases separated the two germline ends. The CDR3 length is 12 residues. The CDR3 DNA is TGCAGTGCTAAACAGGGCTCCTACGAGCAGTACTTC. Encoded protein: CSAKQGSYEQYF.

This clonotype was recorded a few times. The V and J genes are TRBV7-6 and TRBJ2-1; 12 bases line up with TRBD2. There are 16 residues in the CDR3. From germline, CDR1 is SGHVS and CDR2 FNYEAQ. The ends lost 4 bases at V and 7 bases at J; junction bases unmatched: 8. The CDR3 coding sequence is TGTGCCAGCAGCTCGCTAGCGGGAGGGATAGTGAATGAGCAGTTCTTC. Translation gives CASSSLAGGIVNEQFF. Looking up the rest from reference TRBV7-6 and TRBJ2-1 gives the full variable domain: GAGVSQSPRYKVTKRGQDVALRCDPISGHVSLYWYRQALGQGPEFLTYFNYEAQQDKSGLPNDRFSAERPEGSISTLTIQRTEQRDSAMYRCASSSLAGGIVNEQFFGPGTRLTVL.

The DNA for the CDR3 is TGTGCCAGCAGGACAGGGCTTAGCGGCTACACCTTC. Protein sequence: CASRTGLSGYTF. The chain joins TRBV12-3 or TRBV12-4 to TRBJ1-2, with 7 bases matching TRBD1. V gave up 6 bases and J gave up 8 bases; unmatched junction bases: 6. The CDR3 sequence is 12 residues long.

V is TRBV7-8 and J is TRBJ2-3, with a possible D match to TRBD2 (5 bases). The germline V and J ends were trimmed by 5 bases and 2 bases, with 14 bases remaining between them. Germline-derived CDR1 and CDR2 are SGHVS and FQNEAQ. The CDR3 has 15 amino acids. CDR3 loop: CASSHRGSLTDTQYF. The CDR3 DNA follows: TGTGCCAGCAGCCACCGGGGATCCCTCACAGATACGCAGTATTTT.

This clonotype has only a few counts. V usage is TRBV7-9 and J usage is TRBJ1-1, with D perhaps matching TRBD1 (6 bases). Between the trimmed V and J ends, which lost 7 bases and 6 bases, there was a span of 27 bases. The CDR3 is 17 residues long. The germline V gene has CDR1 SEHNR and CDR2 FQNEAQ (reference sequence). The CDR3 region is CASTYEFGGRAISEAFF. Written as DNA, the CDR3 is TGTGCCAGCACCTACGAGTTCGGGGGGCGGGCCATATCTGAAGCTTTCTTT.

V is TRBV7-2 and J is TRBJ2-7; D may be TRBD2 (5 bases). The germline CDR1 and CDR2 sequences are SGHTA and FQGNSA. Trimming removed 5 bases from V and 0 bases from J, with 17 bases in between. This CDR3 contains 16 residues. In DNA, the CDR3 is TGTGCCAGCAGCCCAGGCCGCGGGTCTTTCTCCTACGAGCAGTACTTC. Protein sequence: CASSPGRGSFSYEQYF.

This clonotype was found a few times. The chain has TRBV5-1 and TRBJ1-2; D gene uncertain. The V gene lost 2 bases and the J gene lost 6 bases, with 8 bases spanning the gap. Germline CDR1 and CDR2: SGHRS and YFSETQ. This CDR3 has 12 residues. Written as DNA, the CDR3 is TGCGCCAGCAGCTTTACCCAGGATGGCTACACCTTC. It specifies CASSFTQDGYTF.

This clonotype appeared a few times. The rearrangement uses TRBV11-3 and TRBJ2-5; TRBD1 agrees at 8 bases. The germline V gene has CDR1 SGHNT and CDR2 YENEEA. V shed 2 bases and J 0 bases; nucleotides not matched to a gene: 8. The CDR3 runs to 17 residues. The CDR3 DNA follows: TGTGCCAGCAGCTTAAGGCGGGCAGGGGGCTACCAAGAGACCCAGTACTTC. Protein sequence: CASSLRRAGGYQETQYF.

This clonotype was observed a handful of times. The V gene is TRBV2, the J gene TRBJ1-6; the D is unclear. CDR1 SNHLY and CDR2 FYNNEI come from the germline V gene. The CDR3 sequence is 14 residues long. V lost 1 base and J 10 bases, leaving 11 bases between the germline ends. The CDR3 DNA reads TGTGCCAGCAGTGAAGGCCACCGAGGGTCACCCCTCCACTTT. It is translated as CASSEGHRGSPLHF.

The V gene is TRBV12-3 or TRBV12-4, the J gene TRBJ1-5, with no clear D. The CDR3 is 16 amino acids. V lost 5 bases and J lost 5, with 19 bases in between. Here the CDR3 DNA reads TGTGCCAGCAGTGGCGTAACAGCCGTCCCCTATCAGCCCCAGCATTTT. Protein product: CASSGVTAVPYQPQHF.

Notes on this clonotype: This likely comes from a read error, as the CDR3 has no conserved phenylalanine or tryptophan at its end. The DNA is omitted, as the CDR3 cannot be located on it reliably, and the CDR3 follows TCRdb's listing. This chain links TRBV7-2 with TRBJ1-3. The germline V gene encodes CDR1 SGHTA and CDR2 FQGNSA. The CDR3 comprises 9 residues, both ends counted. CDR3 region: CASSLSRRH.